The 12 T cell receptor beta chains given below trace back to one sample, sequenced in a study of blood T cell repertoires in COVID-19. Method: immunoSEQ multiplex PCR; TCRdb's copy keeps in-frame clones and lacks some. The sample contains around 200,000 clones, around 82% of which appear only once. Sequenced sample: peripheral blood. Receptors were obtained from a man aged 50-59 years with active or convalescent COVID-19.

This clone was observed once. The chain couples TRBV11-2 to TRBJ2-5; tentative D call: TRBD1 (6 bases). The CDR3 is 12 amino acids. The V gene's germline CDR1 is SGHAT and CDR2 FQNNGV. Trimming cost V 5 bases and J 4 bases, with 8 bases left between them. Here the CDR3 DNA reads TGTGCCAGCAGCAACAGGGCAGAGACCCAGTACTTC. Translating gives CASSNRAETQYF.

The rearrangement uses TRBV27 and TRBJ2-5; 8 nucleotides match TRBD1. From germline, CDR1 is MNHEY and CDR2 SMNVEV (reference sequence). The length of the CDR3 is 14 residues. V trimming: 1 base; J trimming: 2 bases; junction bases outside the gene matches: 0. CDR3 nucleotides: TGTGCCAGCAGTTTATGGACAGGGCAAGAGACCCAGTACTTC. Translation gives CASSLWTGQETQYF.

V usage is TRBV5-1 and J usage is TRBJ1-1; 8 bases map to TRBD1. With V trimmed by 3 bases and J by 0 bases, 13 bases remained unmatched. The CDR3 is 18 amino acids. Per germline, CDR1 SGHRS and CDR2 YFSETQ. The CDR3 sequence is CASSSGTGGGFLNTEAFF. The DNA for the CDR3 is TGCGCCAGCAGCTCCGGGACAGGCGGGGGATTTTTGAACACTGAAGCTTTCTTT. Drawing the rest from reference TRBV5-1 and TRBJ1-1, the complete variable domain is KAGVTQTPRYLIKTRGQQVTLSCSPISGHRSVSWYQQTPGQGLQFLFEYFSETQRNKGNFPGRFSGRQFSNSRSEMNVSTLELGDSALYLCASSSGTGGGFLNTEAFFGQGTRLTVV.

J is TRBJ2-1 and V is TRBV3-1 (or the pseudogene TRBV3-2); D gene uncertain. The CDR3 extends over 16 amino acids. CDR1 and CDR2 from the germline V gene are LGHDT and YNNKEL (reference sequence). Trimming cost V 4 bases and J 2 bases, with 15 bases left between them. The CDR3 reads CASSPVGGAPYNEQFF. CDR3 nucleotide sequence: TGTGCCAGCAGCCCCGTCGGCGGAGCCCCCTACAATGAGCAGTTCTTC.

This chain uses TRBV5-4 with TRBJ2-1, with TRBD2 matching over 10 bases. This CDR3 comprises 15 residues. The germline V gene has CDR1 SGHNT and CDR2 YYREEE (reference sequence). V shed 4 bases and J 7 bases; nucleotides not matched to a gene: 8. The CDR3 DNA reads as TGTGCCAGCAGCCCGGGCCCTAGCGGGGGTAATGAGCAGTTCTTC. It yields the protein CASSPGPSGGNEQFF.

This rearrangement joins TRBV5-1 to TRBJ2-7; TRBD1 matches at 9 bases. CDR1 SGHRS and CDR2 YFSETQ come from the germline V gene. CDR3 length: 15 residues. V lost 4 bases to trimming and J lost 5 bases; unmatched junction nucleotides: 10. The CDR3 sequence: CASSPTGDRVDEQYF. DNA for the CDR3: TGCGCCAGCAGCCCGACTGGGGACAGGGTCGACGAGCAGTACTTC.

V usage is TRBV25-1 and J usage is TRBJ1-5, with a possible D match to TRBD1 (5 bases). The CDR3 runs 15 residues. Trimming took 1 base from V and 3 from J, leaving 10 bases between them. Germline V gene lookup returns CDR1 MGHDK and CDR2 SYGVNS. The CDR3 here is CASSEFGGANQPQHF. The CDR3 DNA sequence: TGTGCCAGCAGTGAATTCGGAGGGGCCAATCAGCCCCAGCATTTT.

The genes are TRBV3-1 (or the pseudogene TRBV3-2) and TRBJ2-2, with D perhaps matching TRBD1 (6 bases). CDR1 and CDR2 (germline): LGHDT, YNNKEL (reference sequence). The germline V and J ends were trimmed by 1 base and 4 bases, with 16 bases remaining between them. The CDR3 has 17 amino acids. The CDR3 region is CASSQVLLWGPTGELFF. The CDR3 nucleotides read TGTGCCAGCAGCCAAGTTTTGCTGTGGGGGCCCACCGGGGAGCTGTTTTTT.

The CDR3 sequence is CASSPRTGGEVGTEAFF. The CDR3 DNA reads as TGTGCCAGCTCACCCCGGACAGGGGGCGAGGTAGGCACTGAAGCTTTCTTT. The J gene is TRBJ1-1, the V gene TRBV18, with 11 bases identical to TRBD1. Germline CDR1 KGHSH, CDR2 LQKENI. The CDR3 contains 17 residues. Trimming at V came to 3 bases and at J to 4 bases, leaving 10 bases not matched to a gene.

The CDR3 bases are TGTGCCAGCAGCCTTGAGGGACAGGGGTCACCCCTCCACTTT. This translates into CASSLEGQGSPLHF. This chain joins TRBV3-1 (or the pseudogene TRBV3-2) and TRBJ1-6, with 10 bases matching TRBD1. This CDR3 has 14 residues. Germline CDR1 reads LGHDT; CDR2 reads YNNKEL (reference sequence). V lost 4 bases and J lost 10; bases outside the gene matches: 4.

The chain has TRBV30 and TRBJ2-3, with 7 bases fitting TRBD2. Germline lookup yields CDR1 GTSNPN and CDR2 SVGIG (reference sequence). Unmatched junction bases numbered 18, after V lost 0 bases and J lost 3 bases. This CDR3 has 19 amino acids. The CDR3 here is CAWSVRLAINLGLTDTQYF. The DNA of the CDR3 is TGTGCCTGGAGTGTACGACTAGCTATCAACCTGGGCCTGACAGATACGCAGTATTTT.

This clone has only a few counts. The rearrangement uses TRBV5-4 and TRBJ2-3, with 7 positions matching TRBD1. Trimming cost V 0 bases and J 2 bases; bases outside gene matches: 3. Germline CDR1 SGHNT, CDR2 YYREEE (reference sequence). The CDR3 covers 15 residues. The CDR3 nucleotides read TGTGCCAGCAGCTTGGACAGGGGATTCACAGATACGCAGTATTTT. Its translation is CASSLDRGFTDTQYF. Full variable domain (missing parts from reference TRBV5-4 and TRBJ2-3): ETGVTQSPTHLIKTRGQQVTLRCSSQSGHNTVSWYQQALGQGPQFIFQYYREEENGRGNFPPRFSGLQFPNYSSELNVNALELDDSALYLCASSLDRGFTDTQYFGPGTRLTVL.